This TCR beta chain was found in a study of blood T cell repertoires in COVID-19. Sequenced by immunoSEQ multiplex PCR; TCRdb stores in-frame clones only, minus some. The repertoire holds approximately 250,000 clones, with 86% as singletons. The clonotype comes from a man aged 35 to 55 with active or convalescent COVID-19. Sequenced material: peripheral blood.

In DNA form, the CDR3 reads TGTGCCAGCAGTCCCTGGTCGGAGGGGCGATCCTATAATTCACCCCTCCACTTT. Amino acids: CASSPWSEGRSYNSPLHF. V is TRBV28 and J is TRBJ1-6; weak D call: TRBD1 (5 bases). This CDR3 is 18 amino acids long. The germline gives CDR1 MDHEN, CDR2 SYDVKM. The V end was cut by 5 bases, the J end by 1 base, with 18 bases between.